A selection of T cell receptor beta chains follows, all from one sample in a study of blood T cell repertoires in COVID-19. Sequenced by immunoSEQ multiplex PCR; TCRdb stores in-frame clones only, minus some. The sample shows under 300,000 clones, roughly 90% of them seen only once. Sequenced material: peripheral blood. The receptor set was obtained from a woman aged 25 to 39 with COVID-19, enrolled during active disease. CDR3s include the opening cysteine and the closing phenylalanine or tryptophan. The D gene is left open where the match is weak. A clone size is listed for some rows: how often the clone was seen (once, few, many), or a class if it is expanded.

v_call: TRBV6-1; clone_size: .; d_call: .; j_call: TRBJ1-1; cdr3_aa: CASSLRTENTEAFF; cdr3_nt: TGTGCCAGCAGTCTCCGGACAGAGAACACTGAAGCTTTCTTT
v_call: TRBV2; clone_size: many; d_call: TRBD2; j_call: TRBJ2-7; cdr3_aa: CASTRTGTSVSYEQYF; cdr3_nt: TGTGCCAGCACTAGAACCGGGACTAGCGTCTCCTACGAGCAGTACTTC
v_call: TRBV19; clone_size: .; d_call: .; j_call: TRBJ1-1; cdr3_aa: CASSDQGTGATEAFF; cdr3_nt: TGTGCCAGTAGTGACCAGGGAACTGGGGCCACTGAAGCTTTCTTT
v_call: TRBV19; clone_size: .; d_call: .; j_call: TRBJ2-3; cdr3_aa: CASSIAGVADTQYF; cdr3_nt: TGTGCCAGTAGTATAGCGGGGGTGGCAGATACGCAGTATTTT
v_call: TRBV10-3; clone_size: .; d_call: TRBD1; j_call: TRBJ2-5; cdr3_aa: CAISGGQGARETQYF; cdr3_nt: TGTGCCATCAGTGGAGGACAGGGGGCGCGGGAGACCCAGTACTTC
v_call: TRBV6-5; clone_size: .; d_call: .; j_call: TRBJ1-5; cdr3_aa: CASSYSGTYQPQHF; cdr3_nt: TGTGCCAGCAGTTACTCTGGGACTTATCAGCCCCAGCATTTT
v_call: TRBV10-3; clone_size: .; d_call: TRBD1; j_call: TRBJ2-7; cdr3_aa: CAISGTGQGTDEQYF; cdr3_nt: TGTGCCATCAGTGGGACGGGACAGGGGACTGACGAGCAGTACTTC
v_call: TRBV5-4; clone_size: .; d_call: .; j_call: TRBJ2-7; cdr3_aa: CASSLNRAVEQYF; cdr3_nt: TGTGCCAGCAGCTTAAACAGGGCAGTCGAGCAGTACTTC
v_call: TRBV28; clone_size: .; d_call: .; j_call: TRBJ1-3; cdr3_aa: CASSTPRGSGNTIYF; cdr3_nt: TGTGCCAGCAGTACCCCAAGGGGCTCTGGAAACACCATATATTTT
v_call: TRBV11-2; clone_size: .; d_call: .; j_call: TRBJ2-5; cdr3_aa: CASSRNAGTDQETQYF; cdr3_nt: TGTGCCAGCAGCCGCAACGCCGGAACAGATCAAGAGACCCAGTACTTC
v_call: TRBV6-1; clone_size: .; d_call: .; j_call: TRBJ1-5; cdr3_aa: CASSEARVGYSNQPQHF; cdr3_nt: TGTGCCAGCAGTGAAGCGCGGGTAGGATATAGCAATCAGCCCCAGCATTTT
v_call: TRBV6-5; clone_size: .; d_call: .; j_call: TRBJ2-2; cdr3_aa: CASSWGDRSVGELFF; cdr3_nt: TGTGCCAGTAGCTGGGGCGACAGGTCCGTCGGGGAGCTGTTTTTT
v_call: TRBV6-5; clone_size: .; d_call: .; j_call: TRBJ2-5; cdr3_aa: CASSPGPPKTQYF; cdr3_nt: TGTGCCAGCTCGCCAGGCCCCCCTAAGACCCAGTACTTC
v_call: TRBV27; clone_size: .; d_call: TRBD1; j_call: TRBJ2-1; cdr3_aa: CASSLVGQYNEQFF; cdr3_nt: TGTGCCAGCAGTTTAGTGGGACAGTACAATGAGCAGTTCTTC
v_call: TRBV11-2; clone_size: .; d_call: .; j_call: TRBJ2-7; cdr3_aa: CASSPAYEQYF; cdr3_nt: TGTGCCAGCAGCCCGGCCTACGAGCAGTACTTC